This TCR beta chain emerged from a study of cytomegalovirus exposure and HLA in healthy donors. Across the whole study: In an early release, HLA-typed donors contributed approximately 80 million unique TCR sequences. Whole-study findings and limits: Within an earlier analysis, most TCR beta V segments proved productive either about 90% or about 30% of the time. A later analysis by the authors found several of the most significant clusters apparently linked to common viral pathogens.

The study ran its PCR with 60 Vbeta and 13 Jbeta primers. Some clones are missing from TCRdb's copy, which holds only in-frame ones; the method was immunoSEQ multiplex PCR. The sample consists of over 150,000 clones, 68% of them appearing once. This CDR3 comprises 15 residues. V was clipped by 5 bases and J by 1 base; unmatched bases: 7. Germline V CDR1 and CDR2: SEHNR, FQNEAQ (reference sequence). On this clone: Antigen: not known. Additional DNA sequences in this sample encode the identical CDR3.

This chain joins TRBV7-9 and TRBJ1-1; 7 bases are shared with TRBD1. This receptor was obtained from a woman in her 40s in good health and CMV-seropositive. The sequenced sample consisted of PBMCs. The CDR3 region is CASSPRQGGNTEAFF. DNA of the CDR3: TGTGCCAGCAGCCCCCGACAGGGAGGGAACACTGAAGCTTTCTTT.